Listed here are 30 T cell receptor beta chains from one sample, sequenced in a study of blood T cell repertoires in COVID-19. Assay: immunoSEQ multiplex PCR; the TCRdb copy retains only in-frame clones and omits some. The data show around 250,000 clones, with about 84% seen just once and roughly 1.9% held by the top ten. The sample was PBMCs or T cells enriched from blood (not recorded which). The receptor source for this set is a woman aged 45-65 years who had recovered from COVID-19.

The gene calls are TRBV19 and TRBJ1-1; D not certain. Germline V gives CDR1 LNHDA, CDR2 SQIVND (reference sequence). CDR3 length: 15 residues. The V end was cut by 4 bases, the J end by 1 base, with 13 bases between. DNA for the CDR3: TGTGCCAGTAGTAGGAGGGCGGAGAGGAACACTGAAGCTTTCTTT. Amino acid sequence: CASSRRAERNTEAFF.

The chain has TRBV12-3 or TRBV12-4 and TRBJ1-1; D unclear. Trimming stripped 3 bases from V and 5 bases from J, with 4 bases between. The CDR3 covers 11 residues. Here the CDR3 reads CASSFLTEAFF. In DNA form, the CDR3 reads TGTGCCAGCAGTTTTCTTACTGAAGCTTTCTTT.

The genes are TRBV14 and TRBJ1-2; 7 bases fit TRBD1. The CDR3 has 14 amino acids. V was clipped by 0 bases and J by 3 bases; unmatched bases: 1. CDR1 SGHDN and CDR2 FVKESK come from the germline V gene. The CDR3: CASSQDRGDYGYTF. The CDR3 coding sequence is TGTGCCAGCAGCCAAGACAGGGGGGACTATGGCTACACCTTC.

J is TRBJ2-7 and V is TRBV28; TRBD1 aligns across 7 bases. CDR3 length: 14 amino acids. J was trimmed by 4 bases and V by 4 bases; bases with no gene match: 7. Germline V gene sequence: CDR1 MDHEN, CDR2 SYDVKM. The DNA for the CDR3 is TGTGCCAGCAGTTCACGACAGGGTCGGTACGAGCAGTACTTC. This gives the protein CASSSRQGRYEQYF.

In this sample, this clone turned up once. The chain is built from TRBV19 and TRBJ1-1, with TRBD1 as a possible D gene (5 bases). Germline CDR1 reads LNHDA; CDR2 reads SQIVND (reference sequence). The CDR3 is made up of 14 amino acids. The germline V and J ends were trimmed by 4 bases and 6 bases, with 15 bases remaining between them. The CDR3: CASSTINRLPEAFF. The CDR3 DNA sequence: TGTGCCAGTAGTACCATAAACAGGTTGCCTGAAGCTTTCTTT.

This clone was seen only once. The gene calls are TRBV30 and TRBJ1-4; D is possibly TRBD1 (6 bases). Trimming pared 1 base from V and 12 bases from J, leaving 21 bases between. This CDR3 spans 15 amino acids. Germline-derived CDR1 and CDR2 are GTSNPN and SVGIG (reference sequence). This CDR3 is CAWSAGQPGRGELFF. The DNA of the CDR3 is TGTGCCTGGAGTGCCGGACAGCCTGGCCGGGGGGAACTGTTTTTT.

This clone occurred a few times. This chain links TRBV2 with TRBJ1-5; D possibly corresponds to TRBD1 (5 bases). Trimming shortened V by 0 bases and J by 2 bases, and 8 bases separated the two germline ends. This CDR3 comprises 15 residues. Germline V gives CDR1 SNHLY, CDR2 FYNNEI. This CDR3 is CASSEAWGGNQPQHF. CDR3 in DNA: TGTGCCAGCAGTGAAGCGTGGGGGGGCAATCAGCCCCAGCATTTT.

The V call is TRBV9, the J call TRBJ1-6; D gene unclear. The V and J ends lost 0 bases and 0 bases respectively, with 4 bases between them. This CDR3 has 15 residues. Germline V lookup: CDR1 SGDLS, CDR2 YYNGEE. The CDR3 loop is CASSVDSSYNSPLHF. The CDR3 DNA reads TGTGCCAGCAGCGTAGACAGCTCCTATAATTCACCCCTCCACTTT.

In its sample, this clone was seen many times. The rearrangement joins TRBV4-3 to TRBJ1-3, with D perhaps TRBD1 (6 bases). Deletions cut 1 base from V and 0 bases from J, with 10 bases between. CDR3 length: 16 amino acids. CDR1 and CDR2 (germline): LGHNA, YSLEER. The CDR3 is CASSQGQDHSGNTIYF. The CDR3 coding sequence is TGCGCCAGCAGCCAAGGACAGGACCACTCTGGAAACACCATATATTTT.

The chain is built from TRBV4-1 and TRBJ2-1, with 9 bases matching TRBD2. The CDR3 is made up of 13 amino acids. The V segment lost 2 bases and the J segment 15 bases; nucleotides outside the gene matches: 8. Germline V CDR1 and CDR2: MGHRA, YSYEKL. CDR3 nucleotide sequence: TGCGCCAGCAGCCAAATATTAGCGGGAGCCCGGTTCTTC. Its protein is CASSQILAGARFF.

V is TRBV4-1 and J is TRBJ1-5, with 8 bases lining up with TRBD1. Germline lookup yields CDR1 MGHRA and CDR2 YSYEKL. CDR3 length equals 16 residues. V lost 1 base, J lost 6 bases, and 8 bases stayed unmatched. CDR3 residues: CASSQVMAGGSQPQHF. Written as DNA, the CDR3 is TGCGCCAGCAGCCAAGTGATGGCAGGGGGCAGTCAGCCCCAGCATTTT.

The chain couples TRBV28 to TRBJ1-5; maybe TRBD1 (6 bases). The CDR3 has 18 residues. V was trimmed by 4 bases and J by 3 bases, leaving 22 bases between them. The germline gives CDR1 MDHEN, CDR2 SYDVKM. The CDR3 loop is CASSSLMVSGAFNQPQHF. CDR3 bases: TGTGCCAGCAGTTCACTTATGGTGTCAGGGGCCTTCAATCAGCCCCAGCATTTT.

The chain uses TRBV18 and TRBJ2-3; D not certain. The germline V and J ends were trimmed by 0 bases and 0 bases, with 13 bases remaining between them. Germline lookup yields CDR1 KGHSH and CDR2 LQKENI. The CDR3 loop spans 17 amino acids. This chain's CDR3 is CASSPPAFGTSTDTQYF. In DNA form, the CDR3 reads TGTGCCAGCTCACCACCAGCCTTCGGTACTAGCACAGATACGCAGTATTTT.

The chain couples TRBV7-2 to TRBJ1-1; perhaps TRBD1 as D (5 bases). This CDR3 spans 15 amino acids. CDR1 is SGHTA, CDR2 FQGNSA, per germline. Trimming removed 0 bases from V and 1 base from J, with 9 bases in between. CDR3 sequence reads: CASSLAAGSNTEAFF. The CDR3 DNA follows: TGTGCCAGCAGCTTAGCTGCAGGGTCGAACACTGAAGCTTTCTTT.

V and J are TRBV3-1 (or the pseudogene TRBV3-2) and TRBJ1-2; 9 positions match TRBD1. V shed 2 bases and J 6 bases; nucleotides not matched to a gene: 7. This CDR3 has 15 residues. The germline V gene has CDR1 LGHDT and CDR2 YNNKEL (reference sequence). CDR3 in DNA: TGTGCCAGCAGCCAAAACAGGGGGCGCGGAAATGGCTACACCTTC. Its translation: CASSQNRGRGNGYTF.

The chain couples TRBV9 to TRBJ2-1, with 12 bases lining up with TRBD2. This CDR3 spans 15 amino acids. Per the germline V gene, CDR1 is SGDLS and CDR2 is YYNGEE. The ends lost 0 bases at V and 10 bases at J; junction bases unmatched: 5. CDR3 amino acids: CASSVGLAGVEEQFF. CDR3 nucleotides: TGTGCCAGCAGCGTAGGACTAGCGGGAGTTGAGGAGCAGTTCTTC.

This clone was detected once. The sample carries other DNA sequences with the same CDR3. The chain joins TRBV24-1 to TRBJ2-7; no clear D. Germline V lookup: CDR1 KGHDR, CDR2 SFDVKD. The V and J ends lost 3 bases and 6 bases respectively, with 11 bases between them. This CDR3 has 13 amino acids. The chain's CDR3 is CATSDHGLGEQYF. The CDR3 nucleotides read TGTGCCACCAGTGATCACGGTCTTGGCGAGCAGTACTTC.

In DNA, the CDR3 is TGTGCCAGCCGAAGGGACAGGCAATACAATGAGCAGTTCTTC. It codes for CASRRDRQYNEQFF. The V gene is TRBV2, the J gene TRBJ2-1; 8 bases line up with TRBD1. V lost 8 bases, J lost 4 bases, and 7 bases stayed unmatched. The length of the CDR3 is 14 residues. Germline V gene lookup returns CDR1 SNHLY and CDR2 FYNNEI.

The rearrangement links TRBV19 to TRBJ2-5; D call uncertain. Germline CDR1 is LNHDA and CDR2 is SQIVND (reference sequence). This CDR3 has 14 residues. V lost 3 bases, J lost 5 bases, and 13 bases lay in between. Here the CDR3 reads CASSMYGDGETQYF. CDR3 nucleotides: TGTGCCAGTAGTATGTACGGTGACGGGGAGACCCAGTACTTC.

The chain uses TRBV3-1 (or the pseudogene TRBV3-2) and TRBJ1-2, with unresolved D. Trimming removed 1 base at V and 0 bases at J, with 6 bases between. CDR3 length: 14 amino acids. The germline CDR1 and CDR2 sequences are LGHDT and YNNKEL (reference sequence). The CDR3 coding sequence is TGTGCCAGCAGCCAAGGGGCCACTAACTATGGCTACACCTTC. Protein product: CASSQGATNYGYTF.

This chain uses TRBV18 with TRBJ2-7; D unclear. Germline loops: CDR1 KGHSH, CDR2 LQKENI. V lost 6 bases and J lost 2, with 17 bases in between. There are 15 residues in the CDR3. Here the CDR3 reads CASSERYNLPYEQYF. CDR3 sequence (DNA): TGTGCCAGCTCCGAGAGGTATAATTTACCCTACGAGCAGTACTTC.

The V and J genes are TRBV28 and TRBJ2-7; 7 bases fit TRBD1. Trimming took 2 bases from V and 2 from J; bases not matched to a gene: 6. The germline V gene encodes CDR1 MDHEN and CDR2 SYDVKM. The CDR3 is 15 residues long. CDR3 in DNA: TGTGCCAGCAGTTTAGTCTCGACAGGGACCTACGAGCAGTACTTC. Encoded protein: CASSLVSTGTYEQYF.

The genes are TRBV7-6 and TRBJ2-5; 8 bases align to TRBD2. CDR1 and CDR2 (germline): SGHVS, FNYEAQ. CDR3 length equals 12 residues. J lost 7 bases, V lost 7 bases, and 5 bases had no gene match. The DNA of the CDR3 is TGTGCCAGCACCGAAGGGACTAGGACCCAGTACTTC. Translating gives CASTEGTRTQYF.

V gene TRBV19 combines with J gene TRBJ1-1; D might be TRBD1 (6 bases). V dropped 6 bases and J dropped 5 bases, with 13 bases sitting between them. The CDR3 loop spans 13 amino acids. The germline V gene has CDR1 LNHDA and CDR2 SQIVND (reference sequence). CDR3 in DNA: TGTGCCAGTAGCTCACTTAGGGGGACTGAAGCTTTCTTT. Amino acids: CASSSLRGTEAFF.

The CDR3 spells CASSPRGGFFGEQYF. The DNA for the CDR3 is TGTGCCAGCAGCCCCCGCGGGGGTTTTTTTGGCGAGCAGTACTTC. The chain links TRBV9 to TRBJ2-7, with 7 bases fitting TRBD2. This CDR3 is 15 amino acids long. With V trimmed by 4 bases and J by 6 bases, 13 bases remained unmatched. The germline gives CDR1 SGDLS, CDR2 YYNGEE.

The chain uses TRBV5-1 and TRBJ2-3, with 8 bases lining up with TRBD2. The length of the CDR3 is 15 residues. Germline V gene data show CDR1 as SGHRS and CDR2 as YFSETQ. V lost 4 bases and J lost 4; bases outside the gene matches: 8. The CDR3 bases are TGCGCCAGCAGCCTGGTGGGACTAGAGGCAGATACGCAGTATTTT. Translated: CASSLVGLEADTQYF.

The V and J genes are TRBV7-2 and TRBJ2-5; 8 positions match TRBD1. Per the germline V gene, CDR1 is SGHTA and CDR2 is FQGNSA. This CDR3 spans 15 amino acids. V shed 1 base, J shed 7 bases, and the junction held 8 bases outside the gene matches. CDR3 protein: CASSLDRQGSGTQYF. CDR3 DNA sequence: TGTGCCAGCAGCTTAGACCGACAGGGGAGCGGGACCCAGTACTTC.

In regard to this clone: The junction differs from germline at one of its ends, possibly a read error. This rearrangement joins TRBV2 to TRBJ1-1; 12 bases are a match to TRBD1. Germline loops: CDR1 SNHLY, CDR2 FYNNEI. The CDR3 is 15 amino acids. The CDR3 here is CASREGTGGYTEAFF. The CDR3 coding sequence is TGTGCCAGCAGAGAAGGGACAGGGGGCTATACTGAAGCTTTCTTT.

The gene calls are TRBV6-5 and TRBJ1-2; no clear D. This CDR3 is built from 13 residues. The V and J ends lost 6 bases and 8 bases respectively, with 16 bases between them. Germline CDR1 reads MNHEY; CDR2 reads SVGAGI. CDR3 bases: TGTGCCAGCAGCCTAGACTCCGGTACGGGCTACACCTTC. Its translation: CASSLDSGTGYTF.

This sequence joins TRBV9 and TRBJ1-2; D is ambiguous. CDR3 length equals 13 residues. With 2 bases removed from V and 7 bases from J, the gap between germline ends came to 12 bases. CDR1 and CDR2 (germline): SGDLS, YYNGEE. The CDR3 region is CASSVEGLGGYTF. The CDR3 nucleotides are TGTGCCAGCAGCGTCGAGGGATTGGGTGGCTACACCTTC.